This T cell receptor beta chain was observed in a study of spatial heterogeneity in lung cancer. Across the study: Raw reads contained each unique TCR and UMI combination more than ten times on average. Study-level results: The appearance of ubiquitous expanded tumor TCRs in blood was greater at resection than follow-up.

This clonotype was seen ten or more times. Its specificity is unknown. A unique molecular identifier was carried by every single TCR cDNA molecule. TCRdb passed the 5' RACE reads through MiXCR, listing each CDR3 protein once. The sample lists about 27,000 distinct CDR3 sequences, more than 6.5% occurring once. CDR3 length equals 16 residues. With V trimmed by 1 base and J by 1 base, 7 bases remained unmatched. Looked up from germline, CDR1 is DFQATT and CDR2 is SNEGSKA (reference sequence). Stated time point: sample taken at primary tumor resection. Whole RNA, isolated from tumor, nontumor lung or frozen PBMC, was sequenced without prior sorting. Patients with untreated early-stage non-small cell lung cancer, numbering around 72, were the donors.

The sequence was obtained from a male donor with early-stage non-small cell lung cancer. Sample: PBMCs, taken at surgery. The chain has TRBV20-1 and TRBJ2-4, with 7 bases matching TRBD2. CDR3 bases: TGCAGTGCTAGAGTCCGGGGGGATTGGGCCAAAAACATTCAGTACTTC. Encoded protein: CSARVRGDWAKNIQYF.